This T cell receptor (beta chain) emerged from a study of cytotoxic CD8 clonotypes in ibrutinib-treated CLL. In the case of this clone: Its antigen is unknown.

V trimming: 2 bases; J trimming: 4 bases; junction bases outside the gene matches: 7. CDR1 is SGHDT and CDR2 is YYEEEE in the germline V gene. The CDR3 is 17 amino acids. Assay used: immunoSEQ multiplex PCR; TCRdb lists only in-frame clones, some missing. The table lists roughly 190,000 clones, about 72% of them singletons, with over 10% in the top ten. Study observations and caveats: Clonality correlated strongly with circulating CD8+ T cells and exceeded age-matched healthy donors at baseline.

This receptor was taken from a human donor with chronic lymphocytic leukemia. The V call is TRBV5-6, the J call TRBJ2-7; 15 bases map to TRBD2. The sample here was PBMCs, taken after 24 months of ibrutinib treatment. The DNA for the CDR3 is TGTGCCAGCAGCTTAACCGGGACTAGCGGGAGGCAATACGAGCAGTACTTC. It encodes CASSLTGTSGRQYEQYF.